The rows below give T cell receptor beta chains drawn from one sample of a study of blood T cell repertoires in COVID-19. Sequencing used immunoSEQ multiplex PCR; TCRdb keeps in-frame clones, though not all of them. The table includes 200,000 to 300,000 clones, 70% to 90% detected once. The sequenced sample was peripheral blood. Receptors were obtained from a man aged 30 to 45 with active or convalescent COVID-19. Both conserved end residues are part of each CDR3. A D gene is named only where the DNA matches it firmly. Only part of the rows carry a size: once, few, many, or a class if the clone is expanded.

>TRBV11-2|TRBJ2-7|.|TRBD2
CASTGGAAYEQYF
TGTGCCAGCACCGGGGGGGCCGCCTACGAGCAGTACTTC
>TRBV6-5|TRBJ2-5|.|.
CASRAQETQYF
TGTGCCAGCAGGGCCCAAGAGACCCAGTACTTC
>TRBV4-1|TRBJ1-5|.|TRBD1
CASSREQGVRQPQHF
TGCGCCAGCAGTAGGGAGCAGGGGGTTCGTCAGCCCCAGCATTTT
>TRBV6-5|TRBJ1-1|once|.
CASRGGLEAFF
TGTGCCAGCAGGGGGGGACTTGAAGCTTTCTTT
>TRBV19|TRBJ1-2|once|TRBD1
CASTRQGEVDGYTF
TGTGCCAGTACAAGACAGGGGGAGGTGGATGGCTACACCTTC
>TRBV4-1|TRBJ2-7|.|TRBD2
CASSQVSSGGSYEQYF
TGCGCCAGCAGCCAAGTGAGTAGCGGGGGATCCTACGAGCAGTACTTC
>TRBV6-1|TRBJ1-5|.|.
CASSETGNQPQHF
TGTGCCAGCAGTGAAACGGGAAATCAGCCCCAGCATTTT
>TRBV4-1|TRBJ2-2|once|.
CASSQEPGNTGELFF
TGCGCCAGCAGCCAAGAACCAGGGAACACCGGGGAGCTGTTTTTT
>TRBV11-2|TRBJ1-1|.|TRBD1
CASSPTVGDRGPGAFF
TGTGCCAGCAGCCCTACCGTAGGGGACAGGGGGCCTGGAGCTTTCTTT
>TRBV2|TRBJ2-1|.|TRBD1
CASSEPGGQGVAYNEQFF
TGTGCCAGCAGTGAGCCGGGGGGACAGGGGGTGGCCTACAATGAGCAGTTCTTC
>TRBV19|TRBJ2-7|.|.
CASSGTRSAYEQYF
TGTGCCAGTAGTGGCACCAGATCAGCCTACGAGCAGTACTTC
>TRBV5-1|TRBJ1-2|.|TRBD1
CASSSTNRGRIYGYTF
TGCGCCAGCAGCTCGACGAACAGGGGGCGCATCTATGGCTACACCTTC
>TRBV29-1|TRBJ2-3|.|.
CSVDRGFTDTQYF
TGCAGCGTTGACAGGGGATTCACAGATACGCAGTATTTT
>TRBV4-1|TRBJ1-1|.|.
CASSLAGDTEAFF
TGCGCCAGCAGCCTTGCGGGGGACACTGAAGCTTTCTTT
>TRBV5-6|TRBJ1-6|.|.
CASNDGQYFNSPLHF
TGTGCCAGCAACGACGGACAGTACTTCAATTCACCCCTCCACTTT
>TRBV6-1|TRBJ2-7|.|TRBD2
CASSELAGSMAGEQYF
TGTGCCAGCAGTGAATTAGCGGGGAGCATGGCGGGCGAGCAGTACTTC
>TRBV3-1/TRBV3-2|TRBJ1-1|once|.
CASRLTGTEAFF
TGTGCCAGCAGGCTCACCGGCACTGAAGCTTTCTTT